This entry describes one TCR beta chain. Antigen specificity is unknown. This record comes from a study of T cells after posttransplantation cyclophosphamide. Trimming cost V 1 base and J 5 bases, with 12 bases left between them. Germline values: CDR1 SGHRS, CDR2 YFSETQ. The CDR3 has 14 residues. TCRdb's copy holds only in-frame clones and misses some; the assay was immunoSEQ multiplex PCR. The profile covers about 14,000 clones, with 76% appearing a single time and 1% to 1.5% taken by the ten largest. Study findings and constraints: Later post-transplant blood repertoires were often dominated by donor CD8+ memory clones. After PTCy, TRB diversity resembled that of CNI/methotrexate controls.

This related bone marrow graft donor gave peripheral blood on the day of marrow donation. V is TRBV5-1 and J is TRBJ1-1, with D possibly matching TRBD1 (6 bases). The sequence came from a man between 45 and 60 years old. Sequenced input: memory CD4+ T cells sorted from PBMCs. CDR3 sequence: CASSLLGQGTEAFF. In DNA, the CDR3 is TGCGCCAGCAGCTTGTTGGGTCAGGGGACTGAAGCTTTCTTT.